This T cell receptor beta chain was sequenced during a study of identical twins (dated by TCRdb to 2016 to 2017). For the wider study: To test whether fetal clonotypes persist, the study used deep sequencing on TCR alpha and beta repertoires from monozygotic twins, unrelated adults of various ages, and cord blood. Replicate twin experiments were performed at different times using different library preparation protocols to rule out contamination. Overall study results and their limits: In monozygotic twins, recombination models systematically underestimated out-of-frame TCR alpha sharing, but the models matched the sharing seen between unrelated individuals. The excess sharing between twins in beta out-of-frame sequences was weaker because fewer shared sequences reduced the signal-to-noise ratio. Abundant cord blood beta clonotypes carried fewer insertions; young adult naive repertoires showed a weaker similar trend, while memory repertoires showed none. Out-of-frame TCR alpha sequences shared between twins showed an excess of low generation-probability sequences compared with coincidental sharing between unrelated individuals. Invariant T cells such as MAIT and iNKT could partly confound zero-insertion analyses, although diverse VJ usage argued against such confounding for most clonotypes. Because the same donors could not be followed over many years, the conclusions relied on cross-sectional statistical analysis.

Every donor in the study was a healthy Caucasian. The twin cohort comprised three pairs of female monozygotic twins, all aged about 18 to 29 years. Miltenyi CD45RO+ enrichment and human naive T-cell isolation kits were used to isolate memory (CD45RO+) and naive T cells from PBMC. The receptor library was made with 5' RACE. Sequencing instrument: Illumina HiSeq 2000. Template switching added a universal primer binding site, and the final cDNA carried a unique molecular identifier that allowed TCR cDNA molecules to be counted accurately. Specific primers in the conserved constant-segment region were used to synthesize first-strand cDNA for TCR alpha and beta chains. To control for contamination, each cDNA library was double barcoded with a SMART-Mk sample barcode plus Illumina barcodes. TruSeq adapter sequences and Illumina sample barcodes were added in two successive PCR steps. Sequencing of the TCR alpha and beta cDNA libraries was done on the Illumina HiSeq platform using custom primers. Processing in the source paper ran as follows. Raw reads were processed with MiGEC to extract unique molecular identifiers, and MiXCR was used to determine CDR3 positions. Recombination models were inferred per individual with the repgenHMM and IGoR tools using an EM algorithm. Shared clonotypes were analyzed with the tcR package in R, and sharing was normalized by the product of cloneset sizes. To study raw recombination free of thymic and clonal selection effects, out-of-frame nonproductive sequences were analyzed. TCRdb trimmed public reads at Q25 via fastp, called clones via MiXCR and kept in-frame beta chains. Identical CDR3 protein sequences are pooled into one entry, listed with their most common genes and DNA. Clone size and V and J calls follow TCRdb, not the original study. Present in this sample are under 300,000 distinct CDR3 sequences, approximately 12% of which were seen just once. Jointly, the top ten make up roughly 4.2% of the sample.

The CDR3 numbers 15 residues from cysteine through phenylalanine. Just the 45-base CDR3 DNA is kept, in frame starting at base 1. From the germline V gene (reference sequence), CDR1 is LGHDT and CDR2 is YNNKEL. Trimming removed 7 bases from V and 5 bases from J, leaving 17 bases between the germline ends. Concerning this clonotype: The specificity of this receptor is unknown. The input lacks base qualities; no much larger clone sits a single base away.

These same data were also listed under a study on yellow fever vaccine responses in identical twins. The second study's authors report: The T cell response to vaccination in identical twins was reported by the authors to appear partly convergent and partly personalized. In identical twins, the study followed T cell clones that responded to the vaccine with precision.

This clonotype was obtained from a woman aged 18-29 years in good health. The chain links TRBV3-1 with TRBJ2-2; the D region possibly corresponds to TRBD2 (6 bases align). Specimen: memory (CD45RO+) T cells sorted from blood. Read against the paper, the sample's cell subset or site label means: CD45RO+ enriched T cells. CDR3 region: CASTNGGLGTGELFF. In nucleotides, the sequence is TGTGCCAGCACTAACGGAGGGCTGGGGACCGGGGAGCTGTTTTTT.